A selection of T cell receptor beta chains follows, all from one sample in a study of identical twins. TCRdb independently ran MiXCR on the 5' RACE reads; one entry per CDR3 protein. The sample contains fewer than 250,000 distinct CDR3 sequences, approximately 7% of which appear only once. This sample also belongs to another study, concerning yellow fever vaccine responses in identical twins.

What was sequenced was memory (CD45RO+) T cells sorted from blood. Every receptor here comes from a woman between 18 and 29 years old in good health. Each CDR3 is given with its conserved first and last residue. Each record gives: clone size, J gene, D gene, V gene, CDR3 DNA, CDR3 protein. A D gene is named only where the DNA matches it firmly. The listing skips clone size in some rows; elsewhere it reads once, few, many or a size class.

clone size: many
J gene: TRBJ2-3
D gene: TRBD1
V gene: TRBV13
CDR3 DNA: TGTGCCAGCAACAATCCGGGACAGGGCGCAGATACGCAGTATTTT
CDR3 protein: CASNNPGQGADTQYF

clone size: .
J gene: TRBJ2-3
D gene: TRBD1
V gene: TRBV24-1
CDR3 DNA: TGTGCCACCAATCCGGACAGGGGGAGCACAGATACGCAGTATTTT
CDR3 protein: CATNPDRGSTDTQYF

clone size: few
J gene: TRBJ2-1
D gene: TRBD1
V gene: TRBV7-3
CDR3 DNA: TGTGCCAGCAGCTTAGACAGGGGATTCGGTGAGCAGTTCTTC
CDR3 protein: CASSLDRGFGEQFF

clone size: .
J gene: TRBJ2-1
D gene: .
V gene: TRBV12-3/TRBV12-4
CDR3 DNA: TGTGCCAGCACCCGAAACCCCATCTACAATGAGCAGTTCTTC
CDR3 protein: CASTRNPIYNEQFF

clone size: few
J gene: TRBJ1-6
D gene: .
V gene: TRBV3-1
CDR3 DNA: TGTGCCAGCAGCCAAAGTTTTGCGAATTCACCCCTCCACTTT
CDR3 protein: CASSQSFANSPLHF

clone size: .
J gene: TRBJ1-6
D gene: TRBD1
V gene: TRBV12-3/TRBV12-4
CDR3 DNA: TGTGCCAGCAGCACGGACAGGGTAAATTCACCCCTCCACTTT
CDR3 protein: CASSTDRVNSPLHF

clone size: few
J gene: TRBJ2-5
D gene: .
V gene: TRBV5-6
CDR3 DNA: TGTGCCAGCAGCTTGAATACAGGGTCTTGGGAGACCCAGTACTTC
CDR3 protein: CASSLNTGSWETQYF

clone size: many
J gene: TRBJ1-2
D gene: TRBD1
V gene: TRBV24-1
CDR3 DNA: TGTGCCACCAGTGCTCCGGACAGGGGACGGGGCTACACCTTC
CDR3 protein: CATSAPDRGRGYTF

clone size: few
J gene: TRBJ2-5
D gene: TRBD2
V gene: TRBV4-1
CDR3 DNA: TGCGCCAGCAGCCAAGAAGCGGGGGGACTTAGGTTGACCCAGTACTTC
CDR3 protein: CASSQEAGGLRLTQYF

clone size: .
J gene: TRBJ2-1
D gene: .
V gene: TRBV24-1
CDR3 DNA: TGTGCCACCAGGGGGGGGGCAGTCTACAATGAGCAGTTCTTC
CDR3 protein: CATRGGAVYNEQFF

clone size: many
J gene: TRBJ1-5
D gene: .
V gene: TRBV12-3/TRBV12-4
CDR3 DNA: TGTGCCAGCAACTCGGACGGGGGCCAGCCCCAGCATTTT
CDR3 protein: CASNSDGGQPQHF

clone size: .
J gene: TRBJ2-7
D gene: .
V gene: TRBV20-1
CDR3 DNA: TGCAGTGCTAGGGACGTCCACGAGCAGTACTTC
CDR3 protein: CSARDVHEQYF

clone size: .
J gene: TRBJ1-4
D gene: TRBD1
V gene: TRBV3-1
CDR3 DNA: TGTGCCAGCAGCTCCAGGGGGGTGGGTAATGAAAAACTGTTTTTT
CDR3 protein: CASSSRGVGNEKLFF

clone size: .
J gene: TRBJ1-1
D gene: TRBD1
V gene: TRBV3-1
CDR3 DNA: TGTGCCAGCAGCCTCAAAGGGGGCTTTGGCACTGAAGCTTTCTTT
CDR3 protein: CASSLKGGFGTEAFF

clone size: many
J gene: TRBJ2-7
D gene: TRBD2
V gene: TRBV5-1
CDR3 DNA: TGTGCCAGCAGCTTAGCGGGCGGGTCCTACGAGCAGTACTTC
CDR3 protein: CASSLAGGSYEQYF

clone size: few
J gene: TRBJ1-1
D gene: TRBD1
V gene: TRBV28
CDR3 DNA: TGTGCCAGCAGTTTATTCCAGGGGGTGAACACTGAAGCTTTCTTT
CDR3 protein: CASSLFQGVNTEAFF

clone size: .
J gene: TRBJ2-3
D gene: TRBD2
V gene: TRBV5-1
CDR3 DNA: TGCGCCAGCAGCCCTAGCGGGGGGGCCCCAGATACGCAGTATTTT
CDR3 protein: CASSPSGGAPDTQYF

clone size: many
J gene: TRBJ2-6
D gene: .
V gene: TRBV18
CDR3 DNA: TGTGCCAGCTCACCTCTTGAGACTAGGACATCTGGGGCCAACGTCCTGACTTTC
CDR3 protein: CASSPLETRTSGANVLTF

clone size: many
J gene: TRBJ2-1
D gene: TRBD1
V gene: TRBV5-1
CDR3 DNA: TGCGCCAGCAGCTTGGCTTTGACGGGACAGGGCTCCAATGAGCAGTTCTTC
CDR3 protein: CASSLALTGQGSNEQFF

clone size: .
J gene: TRBJ1-2
D gene: .
V gene: TRBV12-3/TRBV12-4
CDR3 DNA: TGTGCCAGCAGTTCCTCCGGAGGCTACACCTTC
CDR3 protein: CASSSSGGYTF

clone size: .
J gene: TRBJ2-2
D gene: .
V gene: TRBV12-3/TRBV12-4
CDR3 DNA: TGTGCCAGCAGCCTTAGGGGCGGGGAGCTGTTTTTT
CDR3 protein: CASSLRGGELFF

clone size: .
J gene: TRBJ2-3
D gene: .
V gene: TRBV5-5
CDR3 DNA: TGTGCCAGCAGCTCACGTAGCGTATATACGCAGTATTTT
CDR3 protein: CASSSRSVYTQYF

clone size: .
J gene: TRBJ1-2
D gene: TRBD1
V gene: TRBV18
CDR3 DNA: TGTGCCAGCTCACCGGTTGTCGACAGGGAGCTTTATGGCTACACCTTC
CDR3 protein: CASSPVVDRELYGYTF

clone size: many
J gene: TRBJ1-2
D gene: .
V gene: TRBV12-3/TRBV12-4
CDR3 DNA: TGTGCCAGCACGCCGAGGGGGATGACGAAAAATGGCTACACCTTC
CDR3 protein: CASTPRGMTKNGYTF

clone size: many
J gene: TRBJ2-2
D gene: .
V gene: TRBV20-1
CDR3 DNA: TGCAGTGCTAGGATGGGGGCGGCCGGGGAGCTGTTTTTT
CDR3 protein: CSARMGAAGELFF

clone size: many
J gene: TRBJ2-1
D gene: .
V gene: TRBV12-3/TRBV12-4
CDR3 DNA: TGTGCCAGCAGTCAGAATAGATGGCATGAGCAGTTCTTC
CDR3 protein: CASSQNRWHEQFF

clone size: .
J gene: TRBJ2-2
D gene: .
V gene: TRBV4-2
CDR3 DNA: TGTGCCAGCAGCCAAGGAACAAACCCAAACACCGGGGAGCTGTTTTTT
CDR3 protein: CASSQGTNPNTGELFF

clone size: many
J gene: TRBJ1-6
D gene: .
V gene: TRBV25-1
CDR3 DNA: TGTGCCAGCAGCCCACCGAGGCAGGTTTATAATTCACCCCTCCACTTT
CDR3 protein: CASSPPRQVYNSPLHF

clone size: few
J gene: TRBJ2-7
D gene: TRBD1
V gene: TRBV29-1
CDR3 DNA: TGCAACGTTGGGACAGGAGGCCTAAGGAACGAGCAGTACTTC
CDR3 protein: CNVGTGGLRNEQYF

clone size: .
J gene: TRBJ2-3
D gene: .
V gene: TRBV5-1
CDR3 DNA: TGCGCCAGCAGCTTGATGGGCTCGGGCACAGATACGCAGTATTTT
CDR3 protein: CASSLMGSGTDTQYF

clone size: few
J gene: TRBJ2-5
D gene: TRBD1
V gene: TRBV28
CDR3 DNA: TGTGCCAGCAGTCCCCGGGACAGCCTCCAGGAGACCCAGTACTTC
CDR3 protein: CASSPRDSLQETQYF

clone size: few
J gene: TRBJ2-1
D gene: TRBD2
V gene: TRBV9
CDR3 DNA: TGTGCCAGCAGCTTTGGACTAGCGGGAGTCTACAATGAGCAGTTCTTC
CDR3 protein: CASSFGLAGVYNEQFF

clone size: many
J gene: TRBJ2-2
D gene: TRBD1
V gene: TRBV10-3
CDR3 DNA: TGTGCCATCCAGACCGGGACAGGGGACACCGGGGAGCTGTTTTTT
CDR3 protein: CAIQTGTGDTGELFF

clone size: .
J gene: TRBJ2-3
D gene: TRBD2
V gene: TRBV20-1
CDR3 DNA: TGCAGTGCTAGAGAGGGGACTAGCGGATATACGCAGTATTTT
CDR3 protein: CSAREGTSGYTQYF

clone size: few
J gene: TRBJ2-6
D gene: .
V gene: TRBV5-1
CDR3 DNA: TGCGCCAGCAGCGCTGGGAACTCTGGGGCCAACGTCCTGACTTTC
CDR3 protein: CASSAGNSGANVLTF

clone size: .
J gene: TRBJ1-2
D gene: .
V gene: TRBV2
CDR3 DNA: TGTGCCAGCACCCCCGACTATGGCTACACCTTC
CDR3 protein: CASTPDYGYTF

clone size: many
J gene: TRBJ2-3
D gene: .
V gene: TRBV29-1
CDR3 DNA: TGCAGCGTTGGGGACACAGGGAGCACAGATACGCAGTATTTT
CDR3 protein: CSVGDTGSTDTQYF

clone size: few
J gene: TRBJ2-1
D gene: .
V gene: TRBV6-4
CDR3 DNA: TGTGCCAGCAGCACGACAGGGGAGGGTCTTGAGCAGTTCTTC
CDR3 protein: CASSTTGEGLEQFF

clone size: .
J gene: TRBJ2-1
D gene: TRBD2
V gene: TRBV12-3/TRBV12-4
CDR3 DNA: TGTACCCTCAGTTTAGCTCTAAGCGGGGGGGGCTCCTACAATGAGCAGTTCTTC
CDR3 protein: CTLSLALSGGGSYNEQFF

clone size: few
J gene: TRBJ2-5
D gene: .
V gene: TRBV6-1
CDR3 DNA: TGTGCCAGCAGGGAGGGGCGAGCTAGCGCACAAGAGACCCAGTACTTC
CDR3 protein: CASREGRASAQETQYF

clone size: few
J gene: TRBJ2-1
D gene: TRBD2
V gene: TRBV6-1
CDR3 DNA: TGTGCCAGCAGACGTCCCGCTAGCGGGAGAGGAAATGAGCAGTTCTTC
CDR3 protein: CASRRPASGRGNEQFF

clone size: many
J gene: TRBJ1-1
D gene: .
V gene: TRBV7-9
CDR3 DNA: TGTGCCAGCAGCCAGGGGAGTTGGAACACTGAAGCTTTCTTT
CDR3 protein: CASSQGSWNTEAFF

clone size: many
J gene: TRBJ2-7
D gene: .
V gene: TRBV20-1
CDR3 DNA: TGCAGTGCTATGTTAGGTGGGAGGCCCTCCTACGAGCAGTACTTC
CDR3 protein: CSAMLGGRPSYEQYF

clone size: .
J gene: TRBJ1-1
D gene: .
V gene: TRBV6-5
CDR3 DNA: TGTGCCAGCAGTTCCAGGGTGAACACTGAAGCTTTCTTT
CDR3 protein: CASSSRVNTEAFF

clone size: .
J gene: TRBJ2-3
D gene: TRBD2
V gene: TRBV20-1
CDR3 DNA: TGCAGTGCTAGAGTACCAACGACTGGGACTAGCGGGAGGAGGTCAGATACGCAGTATTTT
CDR3 protein: CSARVPTTGTSGRRSDTQYF

clone size: few
J gene: TRBJ2-1
D gene: .
V gene: TRBV4-2
CDR3 DNA: TGTGCCAGCAGCCCGGGTGCGGAGAACTACAATGAGCAGTTCTTC
CDR3 protein: CASSPGAENYNEQFF

clone size: many
J gene: TRBJ2-3
D gene: .
V gene: TRBV28
CDR3 DNA: TGTGCCAGCAGTTTAGTTTCTTGGGTCGGCAGCCCAACGTATAGCACAGATACGCAGTATTTT
CDR3 protein: CASSLVSWVGSPTYSTDTQYF

clone size: many
J gene: TRBJ2-3
D gene: TRBD2
V gene: TRBV29-1
CDR3 DNA: TGCAGCGTTGATCTAGGGCTAGCGGGAGGGCGGAGCACAGATACGCAGTATTTT
CDR3 protein: CSVDLGLAGGRSTDTQYF

clone size: many
J gene: TRBJ1-2
D gene: .
V gene: TRBV12-3/TRBV12-4
CDR3 DNA: TGTGCCAGCAGTCCGGGTACCAACAACTATGGCTACACCTTC
CDR3 protein: CASSPGTNNYGYTF

clone size: .
J gene: TRBJ2-3
D gene: .
V gene: TRBV20-1
CDR3 DNA: TGCAGTGCTAGAGGGGGATCCACAGATACGCAGTATTTT
CDR3 protein: CSARGGSTDTQYF

clone size: .
J gene: TRBJ2-1
D gene: TRBD2
V gene: TRBV24-1
CDR3 DNA: TGTGCCACCAGTGATCCGAGACTAGCGGGAGATTTCGATGAGCAGTTCTTC
CDR3 protein: CATSDPRLAGDFDEQFF